This T cell receptor beta chain came from a study of T cell responses to AZD1222 COVID-19 vaccine. Overall study context: Pooled together were second doses at about 4 or about 12 weeks.

Study-wide findings and caveats: Nearly half of the spike-specific TCRs reportedly recognize variant regions that carry no mutations.

Here immunoSEQ multiplex PCR was the method, and the copy in TCRdb shows in-frame clones only, minus some. The profile covers 150,000 to 200,000 clones, with roughly nine tenths appearing a single time and 2.5% to 3% taken by the ten largest. CDR1 SGHRS and CDR2 YFSETQ come from the germline V gene. The CDR3 has 14 amino acids. Deletions cut 5 bases from V and 2 bases from J, with 12 bases between. As for this clone: The target antigen is unknown.

The TCR comes from an adult in good health. This specimen consisted of peripheral blood, obtained on day 0 of AZD1222 vaccination. This chain connects TRBV5-1 to TRBJ2-3; tentative D call: TRBD2 (7 bases). In DNA, the CDR3 is TGCGCCAGCAGTATGGGGGGGCACACAGATACGCAGTATTTT. This encodes CASSMGGHTDTQYF. Filled out from reference TRBV5-1 and TRBJ2-3, the complete variable domain reads KAGVTQTPRYLIKTRGQQVTLSCSPISGHRSVSWYQQTPGQGLQFLFEYFSETQRNKGNFPGRFSGRQFSNSRSEMNVSTLELGDSALYLCASSMGGHTDTQYFGPGTRLTVL.